The present T cell receptor (beta chain) was sequenced within a study of blood T cells in healthy people across ages. Study context: Through template switching, about one barcoded beta molecule was captured per two T cells, as measured in model experiments.

Study results and limitations: Both naive CD4+ cell counts and diversity were greater in long-lived donors than in aged donors. Per million T cells, TCR beta diversity dropped roughly linearly as age increased.

Next came a second PCR, run for about 6 to 12 cycles, which used a sample-barcoded 5' primer along with a J-beta primer mix. MiXCR, applied by TCRdb to the 5' RACE reads, yields one record per CDR3 protein. The sample includes over 1,500,000 distinct CDR3 sequences, about 39% seen only once; the top ten take 23%. This clonotype was seen only a few times. The antigen is unknown. The CDR3 sequence is 13 residues long. Germline V CDR1 and CDR2: ENHRY, SYGVKD. The ends were cut back, 0 bases at V and 4 bases at J, with 6 bases in the middle. V is TRBV10-3 and J is TRBJ2-5; D gene ambiguous. Material: blood. The receptor comes from a human donor in good health. In DNA form, the CDR3 reads TGTGCCATCAGTGAGTCGATGGGAGAGACCCAGTACTTC. The encoded protein is CAISESMGETQYF.